This T cell receptor beta chain was profiled in a study of regulatory T cells in long-lasting Graves disease. Building of the TCR beta libraries involved iRepertoire HTBI primers and Arm-PCR of CDR3 regions. MiXCR was run by TCRdb on the multiplex PCR reads, yielding one entry per CDR3 protein. Seen here are more than 450,000 distinct CDR3 sequences, about 12% observed once, and the top ten hold roughly 9.3%. The time point was: newly diagnosed GD, antithyroid drugs for less than 3 months. PBMC RNA was the source of the TCR library. In its sample, this clonotype was seen many times. The CDR3 totals 15 residues. Trimming cost V 3 bases and J 4 bases, with 15 bases left between them. These same data were also listed under a study on T cells in Graves' hyperthyroidism and ophthalmopathy.

J is TRBJ2-5 and V is TRBV12-3 or TRBV12-4; D is unresolved. Source: peripheral blood mononuclear cells (PBMCs), taken at new diagnosis, from a patient treated with antithyroid drugs. This TCR was sampled from a woman in her thirties with Graves disease. CDR3 region: CASSFLAAARETQYF. The CDR3 DNA reads as TGTGCCAGCAGTTTTTTGGCGGCAGCACGAGAGACCCAGTACTTC.